These T cell receptor beta chains were read from a single sample in a study of metastatic and nonmetastatic thyroid tumors. Using MiXCR, TCRdb re-called clones from the PCR reads. The sample lists about 19,000 clones, about a quarter seen once, with less than 4% in the top ten. Material for sequencing was blood. The receptors shown here come from a male donor with papillary thyroid cancer or a benign thyroid nodule (not recorded which). Some clones in this sample may be carry-over from other donors' samples. The CDR3 runs from the conserved cysteine through the conserved F or W. D genes are given only for firm matches. Some rows mark clone size as missing; the rest say once, few, many or name a class of expanded clone.

clone size	V gene	J gene	D gene	CDR3 protein	CDR3 DNA
medium-sized	TRBV10-2	TRBJ1-5	NA	CASSEIDRSSNQPQHF	TGCGCCAGCAGTGAGATCGACAGGTCGAGCAATCAGCCCCAGCATTTT
few	TRBV20-1	TRBJ1-5	TRBD1	CSARQGAGNQPQHF	TGCAGTGCCCGACAGGGAGCGGGCAATCAGCCCCAGCATTTT
few	TRBV15	TRBJ2-1	TRBD2	CATSREAGRGNEQFF	TGTGCCACCAGCAGAGAAGCGGGACGGGGCAATGAGCAGTTCTTC
NA	TRBV2	TRBJ2-2	NA	CASSNREGTGELFF	TGTGCCAGCAGTAACAGGGAAGGCACCGGGGAGCTGTTTTTT
NA	TRBV18	TRBJ2-2	TRBD2	CASSPPGAGVSQELFF	TGTGCCAGCTCACCTCCAGGAGCGGGAGTCTCGCAGGAGCTGTTTTTT
medium-sized	TRBV6-1	TRBJ1-1	TRBD1	CASSLRDRAFEAFF	TGTGCCAGCAGTCTCCGGGACAGGGCATTTGAAGCTTTCTTT
NA	TRBV11-2	TRBJ2-1	NA	CASSHGDEQFF	TGTGCCAGCAGCCACGGGGATGAGCAGTTCTTC
medium-sized	TRBV5-1	TRBJ1-2	NA	CASSPQALGGRGYTF	TGCGCCAGCAGCCCCCAAGCCCTCGGGGGCAGAGGCTACACCTTC
medium-sized	TRBV2	TRBJ1-5	TRBD1	CASSFWTGDNQPQHF	TGTGCCAGCAGTTTTTGGACAGGGGATAATCAGCCCCAGCATTTT
NA	TRBV19	TRBJ2-3	TRBD1	CASSISGTGGIDTQYF	TGTGCCAGTAGTATTTCCGGGACAGGGGGCATCGATACGCAGTATTTT
NA	TRBV12-3/TRBV12-4	TRBJ2-3	NA	CASSLSGTTDTQYF	TGTGCCAGCAGTTTATCGGGAACCACAGATACGCAGTATTTT
medium-sized	TRBV6-1	TRBJ1-2	TRBD1	CASSEAGQGAIYGYTF	TGTGCCAGCAGTGAGGCCGGACAGGGGGCAATCTATGGCTACACCTTC
NA	TRBV3-1	TRBJ2-7	TRBD1	CASSPPGTEGHEQYF	TGTGCCAGCAGCCCCCCGGGGACAGAGGGTCACGAGCAGTACTTC
NA	TRBV15	TRBJ1-6	TRBD1	CATSRKDRVYSPLHF	TGTGCCACCAGCAGGAAGGACAGGGTCTATTCACCCCTCCACTTT
medium-sized	TRBV28	TRBJ2-2	NA	CASTVGTGELFF	TGTGCCAGCACGGTCGGTACCGGGGAGCTGTTTTTT
few	TRBV2	TRBJ2-1	NA	CVSSEGSGAYNEQFF	TGTGTCAGCAGTGAAGGGTCAGGTGCCTACAATGAGCAGTTCTTC
medium-sized	TRBV11-3	TRBJ2-1	NA	CASSLGVQGTRLFF	TGTGCCAGCAGCTTAGGAGTTCAAGGGACTCGACTGTTCTTC
many	TRBV11-3	TRBJ2-5	NA	CASSARGEETQYF	TGTGCCAGCAGCGCAAGGGGGGAAGAGACCCAGTACTTC
many	TRBV5-6	TRBJ1-5	NA	CASSAGRSQPQHF	TGTGCCAGCAGCGCAGGGCGGAGTCAGCCCCAGCATTTT
few	TRBV6-1	TRBJ2-2	TRBD2	CASSVSLAGPIHTGELFF	TGTGCCAGCAGTGTTTCGCTAGCGGGCCCGATTCACACCGGGGAGCTGTTTTTT
few	TRBV12-3/TRBV12-4	TRBJ1-6	TRBD1	CASRRTGHNSPLHF	TGTGCCAGCAGACGGACAGGGCATAATTCACCCCTCCACTTT
NA	TRBV11-2	TRBJ2-7	NA	CVSSFPKLGAISYEQYF	TGTGTCAGCAGCTTCCCAAAGCTGGGGGCCATCTCCTACGAGCAGTACTTC
once	TRBV7-3	TRBJ2-1	NA	CASSSGGKSYNEQLF	TGTGCCAGCAGCTCAGGGGGGAAGTCCTACAATGAGCAGCTCTTC
medium-sized	TRBV6-2/TRBV6-3	TRBJ2-1	NA	CASSPLFGSYNEQFF	TGTGCCAGCAGTCCCCTTTTTGGGTCCTACAATGAGCAGTTCTTC
NA	TRBV25-1	TRBJ2-1	NA	CASSESTGSYNEQFF	TGTGCCAGCAGTGAATCCACGGGCTCCTACAATGAGCAGTTCTTC
few	TRBV6-1	TRBJ2-7	TRBD2	CASSGPTSGRAYEQYF	TGTGCCAGCAGTGGTCCCACTAGCGGGAGGGCCTACGAGCAGTACTTC
NA	TRBV20-1	TRBJ1-5	TRBD1	CSAPRTGGAVANQPQHF	TGCAGTGCTCCGAGGACAGGGGGCGCGGTGGCGAATCAGCCCCAGCATTTT
NA	TRBV11-2	TRBJ1-2	NA	CASSLDLRYGYTF	TGTGCCAGCAGCTTAGACCTCAGATATGGCTACACCTTC
NA	TRBV6-4	TRBJ2-7	TRBD2	CASSELAGGQRYESEQYF	TGTGCCAGCAGTGAACTAGCGGGGGGGCAAAGATACGAGTCCGAGCAGTACTTC
NA	TRBV6-1	TRBJ1-5	NA	CASSRERGNQPQHF	TGTGCCAGCAGTCGGGAAAGGGGCAATCAGCCCCAGCATTTT
medium-sized	TRBV6-2/TRBV6-3	TRBJ2-6	NA	CASSYGRTGANVLTF	TGTGCCAGCAGTTACGGAAGGACTGGGGCCAACGTCCTGACTTTC
many	TRBV6-6	TRBJ2-7	TRBD2	CASSYSNGRAYEQYF	TGTGCCAGCAGTTACTCCAACGGGAGGGCCTACGAGCAGTACTTC
once	TRBV11-1	TRBJ2-1	NA	CASSGQGSPGGEQFF	TGTGCCAGCAGCGGACAGGGTAGCCCCGGGGGGGAGCAGTTCTTC